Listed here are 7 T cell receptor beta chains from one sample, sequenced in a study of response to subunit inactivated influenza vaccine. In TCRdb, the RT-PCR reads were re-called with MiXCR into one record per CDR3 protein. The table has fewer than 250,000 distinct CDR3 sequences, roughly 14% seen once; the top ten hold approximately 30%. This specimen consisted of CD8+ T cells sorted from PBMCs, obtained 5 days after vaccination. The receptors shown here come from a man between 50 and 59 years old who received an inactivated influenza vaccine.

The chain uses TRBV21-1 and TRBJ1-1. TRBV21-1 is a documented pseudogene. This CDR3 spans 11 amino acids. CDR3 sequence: CGNFPNTEAFF. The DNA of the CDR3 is TGTGGCAATTTTCCCAACACTGAAGCTTTCTTT.

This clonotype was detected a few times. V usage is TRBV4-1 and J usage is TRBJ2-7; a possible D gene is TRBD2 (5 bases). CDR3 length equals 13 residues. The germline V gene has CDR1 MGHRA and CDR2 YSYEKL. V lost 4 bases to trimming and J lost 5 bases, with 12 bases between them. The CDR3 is CASSRQPGNEQYF. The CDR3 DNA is TGCGCCAGCAGCCGGCAGCCGGGAAACGAGCAGTACTTC.

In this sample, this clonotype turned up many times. CDR3 in amino acids: CASSAGTGRGTGELFF. The DNA for the CDR3 is TGCGCCAGCAGCGCCGGGACAGGGCGAGGAACCGGGGAGCTGTTTTTT. The chain recombines TRBV5-1 with TRBJ2-2, with 9 bases fitting TRBD1. With 4 bases clipped from V and 5 bases from J, the junction kept 9 bases outside the gene matches. CDR1 is SGHRS, CDR2 YFSETQ, per germline. The CDR3 spans 16 residues.

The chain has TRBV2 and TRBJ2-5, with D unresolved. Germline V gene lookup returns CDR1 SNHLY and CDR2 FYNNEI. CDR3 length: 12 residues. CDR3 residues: CADAGSRETQYF. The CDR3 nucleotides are TGTGCGGACGCTGGTTCTCGGGAGACCCAGTACTTC.

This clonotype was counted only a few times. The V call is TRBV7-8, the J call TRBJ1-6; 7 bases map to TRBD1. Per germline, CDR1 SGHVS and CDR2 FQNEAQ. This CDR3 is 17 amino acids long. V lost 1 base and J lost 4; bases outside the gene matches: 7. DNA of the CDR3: TGTGCCAGCAGCTTAGAGGGGGCCCTGGCTTATAATTCACCCCTCCACTTT. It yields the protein CASSLEGALAYNSPLHF.

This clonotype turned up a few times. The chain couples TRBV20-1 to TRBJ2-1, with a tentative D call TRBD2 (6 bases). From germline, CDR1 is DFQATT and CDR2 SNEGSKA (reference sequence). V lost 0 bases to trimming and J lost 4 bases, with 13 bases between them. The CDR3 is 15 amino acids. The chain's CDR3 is CSARDPAGLYNEQFF. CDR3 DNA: TGCAGTGCTAGAGATCCAGCGGGCCTATACAATGAGCAGTTCTTC.

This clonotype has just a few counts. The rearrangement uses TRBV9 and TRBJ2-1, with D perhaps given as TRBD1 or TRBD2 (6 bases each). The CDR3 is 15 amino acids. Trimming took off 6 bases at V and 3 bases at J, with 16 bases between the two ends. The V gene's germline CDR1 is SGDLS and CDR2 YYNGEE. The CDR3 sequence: CASTLGGGLYNEQFF. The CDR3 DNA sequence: TGTGCCAGCACCTTAGGAGGGGGGCTCTACAATGAGCAGTTCTTC. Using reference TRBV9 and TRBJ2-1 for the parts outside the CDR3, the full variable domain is DSGVTQTPKHLITATGQRVTLRCSPRSGDLSVYWYQQSLDQGLQFLIQYYNGEERAKGNILERFSAQQFPDLHSELNLSSLELGDSALYFCASTLGGGLYNEQFFGPGTRLTVL.